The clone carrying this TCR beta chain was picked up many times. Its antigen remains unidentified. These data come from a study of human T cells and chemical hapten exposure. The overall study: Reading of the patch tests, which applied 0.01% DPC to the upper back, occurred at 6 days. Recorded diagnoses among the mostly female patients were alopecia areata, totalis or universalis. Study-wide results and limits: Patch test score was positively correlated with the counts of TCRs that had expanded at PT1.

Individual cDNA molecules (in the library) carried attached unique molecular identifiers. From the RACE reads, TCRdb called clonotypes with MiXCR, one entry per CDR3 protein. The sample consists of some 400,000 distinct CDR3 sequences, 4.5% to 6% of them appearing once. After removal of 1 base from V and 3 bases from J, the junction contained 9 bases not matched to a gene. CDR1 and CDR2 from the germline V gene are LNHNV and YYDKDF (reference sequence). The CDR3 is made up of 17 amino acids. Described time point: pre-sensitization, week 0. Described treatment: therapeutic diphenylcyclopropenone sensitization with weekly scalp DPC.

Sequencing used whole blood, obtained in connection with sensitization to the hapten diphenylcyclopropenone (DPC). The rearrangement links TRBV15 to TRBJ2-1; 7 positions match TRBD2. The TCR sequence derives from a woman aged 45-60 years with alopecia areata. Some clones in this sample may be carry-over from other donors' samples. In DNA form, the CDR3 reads TGTGCCACCAGCAGAGGAACAATAGCGGGTGTCTACAATGAGCAGTTCTTC. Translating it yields CATSRGTIAGVYNEQFF.